This T cell receptor (beta chain) was sequenced during a study of cytomegalovirus exposure and HLA in healthy donors. Study-level information: Later, an analysis reported that the approximately 120 validation repertoires had used the same platform as the approximately 600 first-cohort repertoires. Overall study findings and caveats: There were a few CMV-associated chains whose specificity for CMV antigens was confirmed in vitro. With high specificity and sensitivity, the classifier reportedly diagnosed cytomegalovirus status.

This clone was observed a single time. Its antigen is undetermined. The table came from immunoSEQ multiplex PCR; TCRdb's copy has only in-frame clones and leaves some out. The sample comprises under 350,000 clones, 80% to 90% of which are singletons, and roughly 1% rests with the top ten. The germline V and J ends were trimmed by 0 bases and 2 bases, with 14 bases remaining between them. From germline, CDR1 is MNHEY and CDR2 SVGAGI. The CDR3 sequence is 16 residues long. Sequenced sample: PBMCs. V usage is TRBV6-5 and J usage is TRBJ2-7; no definite D call. The sequence was collected from a woman aged 18-29 years in good health and CMV-seronegative. The CDR3 loop reads CASSYSEASRAYEQYF. In DNA form, the CDR3 reads TGTGCCAGCAGTTACTCGGAAGCTTCCCGGGCCTACGAGCAGTACTTC.